Below are 30 T cell receptor beta chains sequenced from a single sample in a study of blood T cell repertoires in COVID-19. Method: immunoSEQ multiplex PCR; TCRdb's copy keeps in-frame clones and lacks some. Counted here are about 270,000 clones, 86% occurring once; the ten biggest clones make up over 2%. The sample was PBMCs or T cells enriched from blood (not recorded which). These receptors were obtained from a woman aged 18-29 years who had recovered from COVID-19.

The J gene is TRBJ2-4, the V gene TRBV28; D not certain. CDR1 is MDHEN, CDR2 SYDVKM, per germline. Deletions cut 5 bases from V and 8 bases from J, with 22 bases between. The CDR3 is 16 residues long. The CDR3 nucleotides read TGTGCCAGCAGTACCACGTTTGGAGTGGCGATGGACATTCAGTACTTC. Its translation: CASSTTFGVAMDIQYF.

This chain's CDR3 is CASRPSRLLAEQYF. The CDR3 DNA is TGTGCCAGCAGGCCCTCCCGCCTCTTAGCCGAGCAGTACTTC. V usage is TRBV28 and J usage is TRBJ2-7; no definite D call. The CDR3 length is 14 residues. V lost 6 bases to trimming and J lost 6 bases, with 18 bases between them. CDR1 and CDR2 (germline): MDHEN, SYDVKM.

This chain connects TRBV3-1 (or the pseudogene TRBV3-2) to TRBJ2-7; weak D call: TRBD2 (6 bases). The CDR3 loop spans 15 amino acids. CDR1 is LGHDT and CDR2 is YNNKEL in the germline V gene (reference sequence). Deletions cut 4 bases from V and 4 bases from J, with 17 bases between. The CDR3 is CASSPTYGGRYEQYF. CDR3 sequence (DNA): TGTGCCAGCAGCCCGACCTACGGGGGTAGGTACGAGCAGTACTTC.

This clone was counted a few times. The chain is built from TRBV10-2 and TRBJ1-5; 9 nucleotides agree with TRBD1. With V trimmed by 11 bases and J by 5 bases, 10 bases remained unmatched. CDR3 length: 14 amino acids. CDR1 and CDR2 from the germline V gene are WSHSY and SAAADI. CDR3 sequence: CAPKRGQGYQPQHF. Written as DNA, the CDR3 is TGCGCCCCCAAGAGGGGACAGGGATATCAGCCCCAGCATTTT.

This chain links TRBV7-2 with TRBJ2-1; 12 bases match TRBD2. The length of the CDR3 is 18 residues. Germline V gene lookup returns CDR1 SGHTA and CDR2 FQGNSA. V dropped 4 bases and J dropped 4; count of bases not matched to a gene: 11. This chain's CDR3 is CASSSGLAGPLGYNEQFF. The CDR3 coding sequence is TGTGCCAGCAGCTCCGGACTAGCGGGACCTCTCGGGTACAATGAGCAGTTCTTC. Using reference TRBV7-2 and TRBJ2-1 for the parts outside the CDR3, the full variable domain is GAGVSQSPSNKVTEKGKDVELRCDPISGHTALYWYRQSLGQGLEFLIYFQGNSAPDKSGLPSDRFSAERTGGSVSTLTIQRTQQEDSAVYLCASSSGLAGPLGYNEQFFGPGTRLTVL.

V usage is TRBV2 and J usage is TRBJ1-1; tentative D call: TRBD1 (6 bases). Trimming cost V 6 bases and J 3 bases, with 14 bases left between them. CDR1 and CDR2 (germline): SNHLY, FYNNEI. This CDR3 has 14 residues. In DNA, the CDR3 is TGTGCCAGCAGCGACAGGACGTTGGACACTGAAGCTTTCTTT. Amino acid sequence: CASSDRTLDTEAFF.

The chain employs TRBV7-3 and TRBJ2-3; 11 positions match TRBD2. Trimming at V came to 4 bases and at J to 3 bases, leaving 9 bases not matched to a gene. Germline CDR1 is SGHTA and CDR2 is FQGTGA. The CDR3 runs to 17 residues. The CDR3 sequence is CASSSPLAGDATDTQYF. The DNA for the CDR3 is TGTGCCAGCAGCTCTCCACTAGCGGGAGATGCTACAGATACGCAGTATTTT.

V gene TRBV5-1 combines with J gene TRBJ1-2; tentatively, D is TRBD1 (6 bases). Per the germline V gene, CDR1 is SGHRS and CDR2 is YFSETQ. Deletions cut 3 bases from V and 4 bases from J, with 13 bases between. This CDR3 is 14 amino acids long. CDR3 residues: CASSSEGGTYGYTF. The CDR3 DNA follows: TGCGCCAGCAGCTCGGAAGGGGGTACCTATGGCTACACCTTC.

The rearrangement joins TRBV5-1 to TRBJ2-5; tentatively, D is TRBD1 (5 bases). CDR3 length: 17 amino acids. The germline V and J ends were trimmed by 4 bases and 1 base, with 20 bases remaining between them. Germline lookup yields CDR1 SGHRS and CDR2 YFSETQ. This chain's CDR3 is CASSPHGDREIQETQYF. The CDR3 DNA follows: TGCGCCAGCAGCCCCCACGGTGACAGAGAAATCCAAGAGACCCAGTACTTC. Full variable domain (remainder filled in from reference TRBV5-1 and TRBJ2-5): KAGVTQTPRYLIKTRGQQVTLSCSPISGHRSVSWYQQTPGQGLQFLFEYFSETQRNKGNFPGRFSGRQFSNSRSEMNVSTLELGDSALYLCASSPHGDREIQETQYFGPGTRLLVL.

The gene calls are TRBV10-3 and TRBJ1-2; a weak D match, TRBD1 (6 bases). V lost 4 bases and J 4 bases, leaving 16 bases between the germline ends. CDR3 length: 15 amino acids. Germline V lookup: CDR1 ENHRY, CDR2 SYGVKD. The CDR3 reads CAISVQGPLSYGYTF. CDR3 bases: TGTGCCATCAGTGTACAGGGCCCTCTTTCCTATGGCTACACCTTC.

V is TRBV15 and J is TRBJ2-1; 8 nucleotides align to TRBD2. The V segment lost 0 bases and the J segment 4 bases; nucleotides outside the gene matches: 8. This CDR3 has 17 residues. Germline lookup yields CDR1 LNHNV and CDR2 YYDKDF (reference sequence). CDR3 sequence (DNA): TGTGCCACCAGCAGAGATCGCTCGCGGGGGGTATACAATGAGCAGTTCTTC. Translating gives CATSRDRSRGVYNEQFF.

The chain couples TRBV4-3 to TRBJ2-2; D possibly corresponds to TRBD2 (6 bases). Germline V gene sequence: CDR1 LGHNA, CDR2 YSLEER. Trimming took off 1 base at V and 7 bases at J, with 13 bases between the two ends. This CDR3 has 15 residues. CDR3 sequence (DNA): TGCGCCAGCAGCCAAGTGTGGAGGGCTGACGGGGAGCTGTTTTTT. Its protein product is CASSQVWRADGELFF.

The chain employs TRBV19 and TRBJ1-1; D is ambiguous. Trimming pared 3 bases from V and 5 bases from J, leaving 10 bases between. This CDR3 spans 13 amino acids. The V gene's germline CDR1 is LNHDA and CDR2 SQIVND (reference sequence). This CDR3 reads CASSMQGSTEAFF. In nucleotides, the CDR3 is TGTGCCAGTAGTATGCAAGGGAGTACTGAAGCTTTCTTT.

This clone occurred once. J is TRBJ2-1 and V is TRBV19, with 11 bases identical to TRBD2. The length of the CDR3 is 15 residues. CDR1 and CDR2 from the germline V gene are LNHDA and SQIVND (reference sequence). V dropped 4 bases and J dropped 6; count of bases not matched to a gene: 5. The CDR3 nucleotides read TGTGCCAGTAGTACCCGGCTAGCGGGGGGCAATGAGCAGTTCTTC. Its protein is CASSTRLAGGNEQFF.

This clone came up once. The V call is TRBV30, the J call TRBJ2-3; D is perhaps TRBD1 (5 bases). Germline CDR1 is GTSNPN and CDR2 is SVGIG (reference sequence). Trimming took off 3 bases at V and 3 bases at J, with 13 bases between the two ends. The CDR3 runs to 14 residues. CDR3 nucleotides: TGTGCCTGGAGCCGGGTCAGGGAAACAGATACGCAGTATTTT. It yields the protein CAWSRVRETDTQYF.

CDR3 DNA: TGTGCCAGCAGCCTGGGGGGACTAGTGGAGACCCAGTACTTC. This translates into CASSLGGLVETQYF. The rearrangement uses TRBV7-9 and TRBJ2-5; 8 bases agree with TRBD2. The CDR3 length is 14 residues. Per the germline V gene, CDR1 is SEHNR and CDR2 is FQNEAQ (reference sequence). Unmatched junction bases numbered 7, after V lost 5 bases and J lost 5 bases.

The chain carries TRBV7-2 and TRBJ2-5, with D possibly TRBD2 on 6 matching bases. The V end was cut by 0 bases, the J end by 2 bases, with 10 bases between. Germline V gene lookup returns CDR1 SGHTA and CDR2 FQGNSA. This CDR3 region has 15 residues. The CDR3 DNA is TGTGCCAGCAGCTTAGCTGGCGGGACGCAAGAGACCCAGTACTTC. Translated: CASSLAGGTQETQYF.

The J gene is TRBJ2-5, the V gene TRBV3-1 (or the pseudogene TRBV3-2), with 10 bases lining up with TRBD2. CDR1 LGHDT and CDR2 YNNKEL come from the germline V gene (reference sequence). V trimming: 3 bases; J trimming: 6 bases; junction bases outside the gene matches: 7. The CDR3 covers 15 residues. The CDR3 sequence: CASSHMTSGWKTQYF. The CDR3 DNA sequence: TGTGCCAGCAGCCATATGACTAGCGGGTGGAAGACCCAGTACTTC.

This clone was recorded only once. The chain joins TRBV18 to TRBJ2-7, with D unresolved. Trimming took off 2 bases at V and 1 base at J, with 6 bases between the two ends. The CDR3 is 13 amino acids. Germline V gives CDR1 KGHSH, CDR2 LQKENI. The DNA of the CDR3 is TGTGCCAGCTCACCAGGGCAGTCCTACGAGCAGTACTTC. The encoded protein is CASSPGQSYEQYF. Full variable domain (remainder filled in from reference TRBV18 and TRBJ2-7): NAGVMQNPRHLVRRRGQEARLRCSPMKGHSHVYWYRQLPEEGLKFMVYLQKENIIDESGMPKERFSAEFPKEGPSILRIQQVVRGDSAAYFCASSPGQSYEQYFGPGTRLTVT.

This sequence joins TRBV19 and TRBJ2-1; TRBD1 matches at 9 bases. This CDR3 region has 19 residues. V lost 5 bases to trimming and J lost 2 bases; unmatched junction nucleotides: 16. Germline CDR1 and CDR2: LNHDA and SQIVND (reference sequence). CDR3 nucleotides: TGTGCCAGTAGTGACCTGGGACAGGGCTTCGGTAGCGCCTACAATGAGCAGTTCTTC. It yields the protein CASSDLGQGFGSAYNEQFF.

V is TRBV7-2 and J is TRBJ2-3, with 9 bases that match TRBD1. Per the germline V gene, CDR1 is SGHTA and CDR2 is FQGNSA. The ends lost 5 bases at V and 3 bases at J; junction bases unmatched: 6. CDR3 length equals 15 residues. The DNA for the CDR3 is TGTGCCAGCAGCGCGACAGGGGGGTTGACAGATACGCAGTATTTT. As protein: CASSATGGLTDTQYF.

The V and J genes are TRBV6-5 and TRBJ2-5, with 8 positions matching TRBD2. Germline V lookup: CDR1 MNHEY, CDR2 SVGAGI. This CDR3 has 15 amino acids. V trimming: 0 bases; J trimming: 5 bases; junction bases outside the gene matches: 5. The CDR3 loop reads CASSYSLREGETQYF. CDR3 bases: TGTGCCAGCAGTTACTCGTTACGGGAGGGGGAGACCCAGTACTTC.

This clone was seen once. The chain has TRBV11-3 and TRBJ2-7, with D possibly matching TRBD1 (7 bases). This CDR3 is 15 amino acids long. Germline assignment: CDR1 SGHNT and CDR2 YENEEA. Trimming removed 6 bases at V and 4 bases at J, with 19 bases between. DNA for the CDR3: TGTGCCAGCAGTTATGGAGGGACAGACGTATACGAGCAGTACTTC. Encoded protein: CASSYGGTDVYEQYF. The variable domain in full, with the rest retrieved from reference TRBV11-3 and TRBJ2-7, is EAGVVQSPRYKIIEKKQPVAFWCNPISGHNTLYWYLQNLGQGPELLIRYENEEAVDDSQLPKDRFSAERLKGVDSTLKIQPAELGDSAVYLCASSYGGTDVYEQYFGPGTRLTVT.

The rearrangement joins TRBV3-1 (or the pseudogene TRBV3-2) to TRBJ1-1; 8 bases align to TRBD1. CDR1 is LGHDT, CDR2 YNNKEL, per germline (reference sequence). The CDR3 is 15 residues long. Trimming took 2 bases from V and 4 from J; bases not matched to a gene: 6. For the CDR3, the DNA is TGTGCCAGCAGCCAACTGAGGACAGGGAGCACTGAAGCTTTCTTT. Amino acid sequence: CASSQLRTGSTEAFF.

This rearrangement joins TRBV4-1 to TRBJ2-1, with no clear D. The CDR3 runs 13 residues. Germline V gene data show CDR1 as MGHRA and CDR2 as YSYEKL. V was clipped by 5 bases and J by 4 bases, with 9 bases between them. This CDR3 reads CASSSEWYNEQFF. The CDR3 region has the DNA TGCGCCAGCAGCTCCGAGTGGTACAATGAGCAGTTCTTC.

This chain links TRBV5-4 with TRBJ1-3; no clear D. In germline, CDR1 is SGHNT, CDR2 YYREEE (reference sequence). The CDR3 runs to 16 residues. V lost 1 base and J 6 bases, leaving 17 bases between the germline ends. The CDR3 DNA sequence: TGTGCCAGCAGCTTGTTAGCGGCAGGACGTGAAAACACCATATATTTT. Translation: CASSLLAAGRENTIYF. The whole variable domain, remainder taken from reference TRBV5-4 and TRBJ1-3, is ETGVTQSPTHLIKTRGQQVTLRCSSQSGHNTVSWYQQALGQGPQFIFQYYREEENGRGNFPPRFSGLQFPNYSSELNVNALELDDSALYLCASSLLAAGRENTIYFGEGSWLTVV.

The J gene is TRBJ2-3, the V gene TRBV5-1; TRBD2 might be the D (5 bases). CDR1 SGHRS and CDR2 YFSETQ come from the germline V gene. The germline V and J ends were trimmed by 1 base and 6 bases, with 15 bases remaining between them. This CDR3 contains 15 residues. For the CDR3, the DNA is TGCGCCAGCAGCTTGCCGCAGGAGGCCCAGGATACGCAGTATTTT. Translating gives CASSLPQEAQDTQYF.

The J gene is TRBJ2-7, the V gene TRBV7-2; D possibly corresponds to TRBD2 (6 bases). The CDR3 has 13 amino acids. V lost 5 bases and J 2 bases, leaving 10 bases between the germline ends. Per the germline V gene, CDR1 is SGHTA and CDR2 is FQGNSA. The CDR3 here is CASSGRGTYEQYF. CDR3 DNA: TGTGCCAGCAGCGGACGGGGGACCTACGAGCAGTACTTC.

The chain combines TRBV27 with TRBJ1-1, with D maybe TRBD1 (6 bases). With 3 bases removed from V and 6 bases from J, the gap between germline ends came to 20 bases. This CDR3 comprises 16 residues. Germline values: CDR1 MNHEY, CDR2 SMNVEV (reference sequence). Here the CDR3 reads CASSFQQGAIPPEAFF. The CDR3 DNA reads TGTGCCAGCAGTTTCCAACAGGGAGCTATCCCCCCTGAAGCTTTCTTT.

This clone was counted ten times or more. This chain joins TRBV12-3 or TRBV12-4 and TRBJ2-7; D might be TRBD1 (6 bases). Trimming took 5 bases from V and 6 from J, leaving 11 bases between them. This CDR3 comprises 12 residues. The CDR3 DNA reads TGTGCCAGCAGTCTACAGGGTTTCGAGCAGTACTTC. It translates to CASSLQGFEQYF.